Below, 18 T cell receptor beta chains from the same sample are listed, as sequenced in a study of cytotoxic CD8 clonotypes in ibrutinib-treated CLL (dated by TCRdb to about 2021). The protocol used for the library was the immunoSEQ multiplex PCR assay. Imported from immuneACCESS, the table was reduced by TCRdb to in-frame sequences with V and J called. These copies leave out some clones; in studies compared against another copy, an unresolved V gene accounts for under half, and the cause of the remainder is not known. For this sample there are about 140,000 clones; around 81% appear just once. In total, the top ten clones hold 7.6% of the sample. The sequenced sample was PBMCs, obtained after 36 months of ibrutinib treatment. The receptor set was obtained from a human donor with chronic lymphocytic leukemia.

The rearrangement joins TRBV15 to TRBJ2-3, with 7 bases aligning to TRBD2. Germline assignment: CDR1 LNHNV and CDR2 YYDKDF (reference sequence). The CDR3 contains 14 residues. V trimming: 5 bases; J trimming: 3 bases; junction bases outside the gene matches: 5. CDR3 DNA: TGTGCCACCAGCGCCCATAGCGGGACAGATACGCAGTATTTT. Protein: CATSAHSGTDTQYF. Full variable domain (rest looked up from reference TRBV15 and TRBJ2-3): DAMVIQNPRYQVTQFGKPVTLSCSQTLNHNVMYWYQQKSSQAPKLLFHYYDKDFNNEADTPDNFQSRRPNTSFCFLDIRSPGLGDTAMYLCATSAHSGTDTQYFGPGTRLTVL.

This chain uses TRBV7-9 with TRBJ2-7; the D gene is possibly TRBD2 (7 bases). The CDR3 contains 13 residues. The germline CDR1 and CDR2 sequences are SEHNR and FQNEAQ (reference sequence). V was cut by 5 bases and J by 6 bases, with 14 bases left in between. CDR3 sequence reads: CASSPGGGGEQYF. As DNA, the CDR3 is TGTGCCAGCAGCCCCGGGGGCGGGGGCGAGCAGTACTTC.

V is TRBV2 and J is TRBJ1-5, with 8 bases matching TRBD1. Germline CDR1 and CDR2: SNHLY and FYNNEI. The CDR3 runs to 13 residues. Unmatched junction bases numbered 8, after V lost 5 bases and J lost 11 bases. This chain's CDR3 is CASSRQGIRAQHF. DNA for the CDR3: TGTGCCAGCAGTAGACAGGGGATAAGGGCCCAGCATTTT.

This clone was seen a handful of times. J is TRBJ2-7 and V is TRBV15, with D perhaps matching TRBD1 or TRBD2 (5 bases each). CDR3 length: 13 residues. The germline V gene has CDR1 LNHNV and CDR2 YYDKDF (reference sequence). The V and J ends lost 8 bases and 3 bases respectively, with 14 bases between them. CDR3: CATSAGRLYEQYF. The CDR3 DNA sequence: TGTGCCACCTCTGCAGGGAGACTCTACGAGCAGTACTTC.

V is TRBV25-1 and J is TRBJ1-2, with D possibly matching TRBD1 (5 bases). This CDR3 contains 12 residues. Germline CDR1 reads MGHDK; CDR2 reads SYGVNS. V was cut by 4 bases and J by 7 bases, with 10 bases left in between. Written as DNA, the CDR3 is TGTGCCAGCAGTGGATCCGGGGCTGGCTACACCTTC. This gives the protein CASSGSGAGYTF.

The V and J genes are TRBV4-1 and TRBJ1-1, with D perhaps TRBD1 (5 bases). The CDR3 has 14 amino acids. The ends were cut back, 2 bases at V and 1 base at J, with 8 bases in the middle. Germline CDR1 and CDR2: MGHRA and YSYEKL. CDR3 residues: CASSQKQGNTEAFF. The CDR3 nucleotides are TGCGCCAGCAGCCAAAAGCAGGGGAACACTGAAGCTTTCTTT.

The CDR3 loop reads CASSPYRGQGYGYTF. Written as DNA, the CDR3 is TGTGCCAGCAGTCCCTATAGGGGACAGGGGTATGGCTACACCTTC. The chain has TRBV28 and TRBJ1-2, with 10 bases that match TRBD1. Germline V lookup: CDR1 MDHEN, CDR2 SYDVKM. V shed 5 bases, J shed 5 bases, and the junction held 8 bases outside the gene matches. The CDR3 runs to 15 residues.

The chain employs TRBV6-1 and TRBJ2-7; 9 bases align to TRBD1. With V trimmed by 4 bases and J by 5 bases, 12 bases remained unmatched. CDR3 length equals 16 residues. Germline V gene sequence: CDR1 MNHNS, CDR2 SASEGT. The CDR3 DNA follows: TGTGCCAGCAGTGCTATCTCGGGGACAGGGAGCGACGAGCAGTACTTC. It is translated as CASSAISGTGSDEQYF.

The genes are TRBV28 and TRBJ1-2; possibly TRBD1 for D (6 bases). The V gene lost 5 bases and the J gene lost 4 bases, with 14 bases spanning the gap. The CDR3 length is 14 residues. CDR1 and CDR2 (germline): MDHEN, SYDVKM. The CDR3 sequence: CASSVAQGIYGYTF. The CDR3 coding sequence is TGTGCCAGCAGTGTAGCACAGGGAATCTATGGCTACACCTTC.

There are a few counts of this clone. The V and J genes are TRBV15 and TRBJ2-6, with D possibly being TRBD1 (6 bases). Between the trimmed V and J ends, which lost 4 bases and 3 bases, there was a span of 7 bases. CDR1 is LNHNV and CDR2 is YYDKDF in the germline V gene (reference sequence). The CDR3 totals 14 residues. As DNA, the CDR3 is TGTGCCACCAGCAAGGGGGATGGGGCCAACGTCCTGACTTTC. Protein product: CATSKGDGANVLTF.

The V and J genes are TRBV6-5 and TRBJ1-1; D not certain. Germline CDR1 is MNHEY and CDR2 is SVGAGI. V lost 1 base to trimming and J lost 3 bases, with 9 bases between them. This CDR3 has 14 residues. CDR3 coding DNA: TGTGCCAGCAGTTACTGGCAGGCCCACACTGAAGCTTTCTTT. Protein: CASSYWQAHTEAFF.

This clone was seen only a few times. The CDR3 reads CASSLALAPAFF. CDR3 DNA: TGTGCCAGCAGCTTAGCGCTAGCTCCGGCTTTCTTT. V usage is TRBV7-8 and J usage is TRBJ1-1; D gene uncertain. Trimming cost V 0 bases and J 11 bases, with 10 bases left between them. Germline V CDR1 and CDR2: SGHVS, FQNEAQ. The CDR3 extends over 12 amino acids.

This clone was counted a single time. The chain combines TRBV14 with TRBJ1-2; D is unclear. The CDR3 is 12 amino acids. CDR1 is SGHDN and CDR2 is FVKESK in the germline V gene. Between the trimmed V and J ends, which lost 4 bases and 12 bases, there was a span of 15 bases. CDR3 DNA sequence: TGTGCCAGCAGCCTTATGGGCGAGTGGCACACCTTC. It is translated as CASSLMGEWHTF.

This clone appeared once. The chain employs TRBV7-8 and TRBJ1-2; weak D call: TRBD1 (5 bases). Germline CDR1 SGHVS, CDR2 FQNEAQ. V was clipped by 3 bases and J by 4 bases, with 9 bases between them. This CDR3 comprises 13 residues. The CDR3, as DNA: TGTGCCAGCAGCTTTCACAGGTCCTATGGCTACACCTTC. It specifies CASSFHRSYGYTF. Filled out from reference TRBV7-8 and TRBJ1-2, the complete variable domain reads GAGVSQSPRYKVAKRGQDVALRCDPISGHVSLFWYQQALGQGPEFLTYFQNEAQLDKSGLPSDRFFAERPEGSVSTLKIQRTQQEDSAVYLCASSFHRSYGYTFGSGTRLTVV.

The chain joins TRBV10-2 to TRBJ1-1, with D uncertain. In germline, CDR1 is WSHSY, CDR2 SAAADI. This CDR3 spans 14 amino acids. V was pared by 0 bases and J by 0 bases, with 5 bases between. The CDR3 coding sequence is TGCGCCAGCAGTGAGTCACGCCTGAACACTGAAGCTTTCTTT. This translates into CASSESRLNTEAFF.

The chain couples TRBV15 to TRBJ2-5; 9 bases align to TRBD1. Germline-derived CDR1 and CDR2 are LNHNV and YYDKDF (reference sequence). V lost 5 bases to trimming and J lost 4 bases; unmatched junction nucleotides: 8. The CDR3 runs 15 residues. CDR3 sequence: CATSVRGQGRETQYF. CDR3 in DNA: TGTGCCACCAGCGTCCGGGGACAGGGAAGAGAGACCCAGTACTTC.

The CDR3 here is CASSFRASGVGELFF. In DNA form, the CDR3 reads TGTGCCAGCAGCTTTCGCGCCTCGGGGGTCGGGGAGCTGTTTTTT. V usage is TRBV5-6 and J usage is TRBJ2-2; perhaps TRBD2 as D (6 bases). The V end lost 2 bases, the J end lost 7 bases, and 15 bases lay between the germline ends. Germline CDR1 and CDR2: SGHDT and YYEEEE. The CDR3 loop spans 15 amino acids.

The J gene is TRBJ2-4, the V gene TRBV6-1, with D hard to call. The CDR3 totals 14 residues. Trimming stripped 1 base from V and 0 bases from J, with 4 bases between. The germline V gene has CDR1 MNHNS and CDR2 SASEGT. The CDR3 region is CASSEVGAKNIQYF. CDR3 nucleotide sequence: TGTGCCAGCAGTGAAGTAGGAGCCAAAAACATTCAGTACTTC.